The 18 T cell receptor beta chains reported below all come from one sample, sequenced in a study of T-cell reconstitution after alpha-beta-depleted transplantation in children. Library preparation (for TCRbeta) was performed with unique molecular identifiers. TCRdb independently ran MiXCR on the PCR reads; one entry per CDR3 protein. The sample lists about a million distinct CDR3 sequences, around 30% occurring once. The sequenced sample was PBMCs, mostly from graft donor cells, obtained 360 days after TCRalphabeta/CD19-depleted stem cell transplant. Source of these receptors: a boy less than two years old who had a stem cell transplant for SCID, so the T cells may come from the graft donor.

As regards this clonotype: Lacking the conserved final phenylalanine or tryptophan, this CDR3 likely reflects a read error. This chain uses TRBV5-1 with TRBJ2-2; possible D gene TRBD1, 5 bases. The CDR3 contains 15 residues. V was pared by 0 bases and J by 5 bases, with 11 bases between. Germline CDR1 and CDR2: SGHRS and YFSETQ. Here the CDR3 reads CASSLEQVRTGELFC. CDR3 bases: TGCGCCAGCAGCTTGGAACAGGTGCGGACCGGGGAGCTGTTTTGT.

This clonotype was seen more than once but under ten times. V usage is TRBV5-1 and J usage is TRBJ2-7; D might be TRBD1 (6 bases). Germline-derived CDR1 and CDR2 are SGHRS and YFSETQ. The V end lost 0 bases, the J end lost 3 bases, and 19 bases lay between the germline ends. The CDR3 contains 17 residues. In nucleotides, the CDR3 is TGCGCCAGCAGCTTGGAGAGTACAGGGAAAGTGGGCTACGAGCAGTACTTC. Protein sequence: CASSLESTGKVGYEQYF.

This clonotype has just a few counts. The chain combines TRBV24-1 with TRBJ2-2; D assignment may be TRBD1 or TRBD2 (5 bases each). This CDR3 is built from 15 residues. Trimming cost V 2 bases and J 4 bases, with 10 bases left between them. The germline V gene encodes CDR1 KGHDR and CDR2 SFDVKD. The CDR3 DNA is TGTGCCACCAGTGATTCGTGGGGGAGCACCGGGGAGCTGTTTTTT. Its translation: CATSDSWGSTGELFF.

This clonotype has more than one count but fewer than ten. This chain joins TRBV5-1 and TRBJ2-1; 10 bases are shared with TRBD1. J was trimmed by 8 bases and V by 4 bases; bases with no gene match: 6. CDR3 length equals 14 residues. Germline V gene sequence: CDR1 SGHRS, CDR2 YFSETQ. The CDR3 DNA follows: TGCGCCAGCAGCATGGGACAGGGGAACGATGAGCAGTTCTTC. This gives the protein CASSMGQGNDEQFF.

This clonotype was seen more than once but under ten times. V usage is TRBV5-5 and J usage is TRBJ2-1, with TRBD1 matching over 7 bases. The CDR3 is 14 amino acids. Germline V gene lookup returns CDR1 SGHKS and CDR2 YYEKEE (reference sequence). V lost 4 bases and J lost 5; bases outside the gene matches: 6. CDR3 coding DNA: TGTGCCAGCAGCAAGACAGGGATGGACAATGAGCAGTTCTTC. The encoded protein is CASSKTGMDNEQFF.

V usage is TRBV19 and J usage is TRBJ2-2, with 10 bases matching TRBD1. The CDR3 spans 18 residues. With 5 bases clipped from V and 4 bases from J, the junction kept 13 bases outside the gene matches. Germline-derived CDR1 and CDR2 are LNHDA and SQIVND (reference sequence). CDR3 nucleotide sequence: TGTGCCAGTAGTGCTGACAGGGGGCCCGCACCTTTCACCGGGGAGCTGTTTTTT. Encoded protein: CASSADRGPAPFTGELFF.

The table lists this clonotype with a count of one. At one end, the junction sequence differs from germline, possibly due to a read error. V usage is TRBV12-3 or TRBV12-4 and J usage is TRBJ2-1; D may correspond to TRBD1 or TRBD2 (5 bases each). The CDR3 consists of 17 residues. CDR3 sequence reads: CASSPLYGGGSYNELFF. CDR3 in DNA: TGTGCCAGCAGTCCCCTCTACGGTGGGGGTTCCTACAATGAGCTGTTCTTC.

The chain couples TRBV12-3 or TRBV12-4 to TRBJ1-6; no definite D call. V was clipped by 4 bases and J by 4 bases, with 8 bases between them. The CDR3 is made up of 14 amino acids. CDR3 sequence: CASSYTGYNSPLHF. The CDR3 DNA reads TGTGCCAGCAGTTACACCGGATATAATTCACCCCTCCACTTT.

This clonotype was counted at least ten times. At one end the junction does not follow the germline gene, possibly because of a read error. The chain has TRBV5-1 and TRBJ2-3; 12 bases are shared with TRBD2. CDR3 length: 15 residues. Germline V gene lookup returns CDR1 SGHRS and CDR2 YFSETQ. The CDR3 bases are TGTGCCAGCAGTCCTAGCGGGGGGGCCGCAGATACGCAGTATTTT. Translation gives CASSPSGGAADTQYF.

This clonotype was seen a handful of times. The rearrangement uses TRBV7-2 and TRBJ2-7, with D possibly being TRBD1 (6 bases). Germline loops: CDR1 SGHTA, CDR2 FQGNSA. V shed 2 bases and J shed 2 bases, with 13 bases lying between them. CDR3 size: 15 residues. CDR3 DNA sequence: TGTGCCAGCAGCTTATTGAGGGGGAGAACCTACGAGCAGTACTTC. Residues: CASSLLRGRTYEQYF.

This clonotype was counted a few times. The chain's CDR3 is CASSARADYEQYF. The CDR3 nucleotides read TGTGCCAGCAGCGCCCGGGCTGACTACGAGCAGTACTTC. The V and J genes are TRBV7-2 and TRBJ2-7; D call uncertain. Germline V lookup: CDR1 SGHTA, CDR2 FQGNSA. This CDR3 has 13 amino acids. V shed 5 bases and J shed 3 bases, with 11 bases lying between them.

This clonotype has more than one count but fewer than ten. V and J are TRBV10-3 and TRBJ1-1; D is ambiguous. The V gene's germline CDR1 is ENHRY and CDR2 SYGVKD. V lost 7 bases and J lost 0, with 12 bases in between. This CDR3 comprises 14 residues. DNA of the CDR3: TGTGCCATCAAGCCAGAGCTTATGAACACTGAAGCTTTCTTT. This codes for CAIKPELMNTEAFF.

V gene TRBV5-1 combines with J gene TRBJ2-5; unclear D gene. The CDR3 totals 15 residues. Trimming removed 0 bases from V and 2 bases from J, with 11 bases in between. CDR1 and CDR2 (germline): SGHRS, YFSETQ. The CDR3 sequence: CASSLAQRPQETQYF. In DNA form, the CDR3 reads TGCGCCAGCAGCTTGGCCCAGCGACCACAAGAGACCCAGTACTTC.

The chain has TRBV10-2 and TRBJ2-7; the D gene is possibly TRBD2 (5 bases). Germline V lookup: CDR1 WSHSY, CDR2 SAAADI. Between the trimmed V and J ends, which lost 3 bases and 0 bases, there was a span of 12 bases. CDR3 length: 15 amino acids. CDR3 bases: TGCGCCAGCAGTGACCACATTGCGGGCTCCTACGAGCAGTACTTC. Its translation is CASSDHIAGSYEQYF.

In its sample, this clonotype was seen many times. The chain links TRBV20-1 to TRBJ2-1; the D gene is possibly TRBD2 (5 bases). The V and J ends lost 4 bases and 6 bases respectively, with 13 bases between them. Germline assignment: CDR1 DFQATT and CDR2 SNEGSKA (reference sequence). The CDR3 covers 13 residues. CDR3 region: CSATELGSNEQFF. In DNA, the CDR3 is TGCAGTGCTACCGAACTAGGGTCCAATGAGCAGTTCTTC.

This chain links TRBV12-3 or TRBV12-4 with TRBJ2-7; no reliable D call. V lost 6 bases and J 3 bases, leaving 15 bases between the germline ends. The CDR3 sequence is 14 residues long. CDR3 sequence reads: CASSRKHASYEQYF. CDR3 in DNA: TGTGCCAGCAGCAGAAAGCACGCCAGCTACGAGCAGTACTTC.

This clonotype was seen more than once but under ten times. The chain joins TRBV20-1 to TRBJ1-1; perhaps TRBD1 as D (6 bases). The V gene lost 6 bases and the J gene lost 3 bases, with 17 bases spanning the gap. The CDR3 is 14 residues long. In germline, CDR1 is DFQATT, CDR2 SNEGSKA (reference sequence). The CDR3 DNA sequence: TGCAGTGCCAACCCTGCAGGGGCCGACACTGAAGCTTTCTTT. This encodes CSANPAGADTEAFF.

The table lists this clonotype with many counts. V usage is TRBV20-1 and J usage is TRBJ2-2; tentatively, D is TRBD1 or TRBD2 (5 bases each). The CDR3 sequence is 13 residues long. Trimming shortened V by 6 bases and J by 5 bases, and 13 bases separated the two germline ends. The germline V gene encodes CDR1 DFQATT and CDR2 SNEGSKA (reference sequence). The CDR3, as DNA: TGCAGTGCCCAACCGAGGGGAACCGGGGAGCTGTTTTTT. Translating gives CSAQPRGTGELFF.